One and the same sample provided the 7 T cell receptor beta chains below, sequenced in a study of shared clonotypes between healthy human individuals. Data came from immunoSEQ multiplex PCR; TCRdb stores just in-frame clones and leaves some out. This table has about half a million clones, 70% to 80% appearing once. The sample comprised PBMCs. The receptors come from a woman aged 40 to 50 in good health. Some clones in this sample may be carry-over from other donors' samples.

The chain uses TRBV19 and TRBJ2-1; the D gene is possibly TRBD1 (6 bases). The CDR3 extends over 16 amino acids. The V and J ends lost 7 bases and 7 bases respectively, with 23 bases between them. Germline V gene data show CDR1 as LNHDA and CDR2 as SQIVND (reference sequence). The CDR3 DNA is TGTGCCAGTACCACAGCGCTGGGGGCAGTTCGGAATGAGCAGTTCTTC. Translated, it gives CASTTALGAVRNEQFF. The full variable domain, in which reference TRBV19 and TRBJ2-1 provide the parts outside the CDR3, is DGGITQSPKYLFRKEGQNVTLSCEQNLNHDAMYWYRQDPGQGLRLIYYSQIVNDFQKGDIAEGYSVSREKKESFPLTVTSAQKNPTAFYLCASTTALGAVRNEQFFGPGTRLTVL.

V usage is TRBV28 and J usage is TRBJ2-5; D is unresolved. Trimming stripped 8 bases from V and 5 bases from J, with 18 bases between. The germline gives CDR1 MDHEN, CDR2 SYDVKM. The CDR3 loop spans 14 amino acids. The CDR3 region is CASLKRTPRETQYF. The CDR3, as DNA: TGTGCCAGCCTTAAAAGGACCCCCCGGGAGACCCAGTACTTC.

This rearrangement joins TRBV10-3 to TRBJ2-6; D ambiguous. The CDR3 is made up of 16 amino acids. Germline V gives CDR1 ENHRY, CDR2 SYGVKD. V was trimmed by 0 bases and J by 1 base, leaving 7 bases between them. This CDR3 is CAISESTRSGANVLTF. In DNA, the CDR3 is TGTGCCATCAGTGAGTCCACACGTTCTGGGGCCAACGTCCTGACTTTC.

The DNA of the CDR3 is TGCGCCAGCAGTAGAACCCGGGACAGCTTCCAAGAGACCCAGTACTTC. Residues: CASSRTRDSFQETQYF. V usage is TRBV5-1 and J usage is TRBJ2-5, with 7 bases matching TRBD1. Trimming removed 5 bases from V and 1 base from J; junction bases left unmatched: 11. The germline V gene encodes CDR1 SGHRS and CDR2 YFSETQ. There are 16 residues in the CDR3.

This chain uses TRBV7-9 with TRBJ1-1; TRBD1 matches at 7 bases. CDR1 and CDR2 from the germline V gene are SEHNR and FQNEAQ (reference sequence). The CDR3 length is 15 residues. Losses at the gene ends were 10 bases for V and 3 bases for J; bases not matched to a gene: 14. The CDR3 protein is CAIKNRDSLYTEAFF. The CDR3 DNA follows: TGTGCCATCAAGAACCGGGACAGCTTATACACTGAAGCTTTCTTT.

J is TRBJ2-5 and V is TRBV30; D is undetermined. V lost 3 bases to trimming and J lost 5 bases, with 7 bases between them. The germline gives CDR1 GTSNPN, CDR2 SVGIG (reference sequence). The CDR3 totals 11 residues. The DNA for the CDR3 is TGTGCCTGGAGCGCGAGGGAGACCCAGTACTTC. As protein: CAWSARETQYF.

This chain connects TRBV7-9 to TRBJ1-2; 7 bases align to TRBD1. Trimming removed 3 bases from V and 5 bases from J; junction bases left unmatched: 9. Germline CDR1 reads SEHNR; CDR2 reads FQNEAQ (reference sequence). The CDR3 contains 15 residues. This chain's CDR3 is CASSFGQGGLYGYTF. In nucleotides, the CDR3 is TGTGCCAGCAGCTTCGGTCAGGGGGGCCTATATGGCTACACCTTC.